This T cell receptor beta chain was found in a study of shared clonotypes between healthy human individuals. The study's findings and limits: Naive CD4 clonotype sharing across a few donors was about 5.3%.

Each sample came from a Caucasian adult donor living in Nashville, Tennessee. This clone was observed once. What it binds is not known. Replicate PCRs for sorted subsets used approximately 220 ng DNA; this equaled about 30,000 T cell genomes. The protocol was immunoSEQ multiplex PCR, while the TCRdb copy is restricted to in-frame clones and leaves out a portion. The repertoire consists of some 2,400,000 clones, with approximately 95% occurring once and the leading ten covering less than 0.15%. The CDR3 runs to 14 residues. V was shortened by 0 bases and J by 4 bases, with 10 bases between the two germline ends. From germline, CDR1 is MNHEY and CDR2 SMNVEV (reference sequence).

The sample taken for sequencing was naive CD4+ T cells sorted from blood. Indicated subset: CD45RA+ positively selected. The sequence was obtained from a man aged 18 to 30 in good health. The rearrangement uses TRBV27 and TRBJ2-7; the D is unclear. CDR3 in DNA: TGTGCCAGCAGTTTATCGTTTGGGTCTTACGAGCAGTACTTC. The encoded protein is CASSLSFGSYEQYF.